The present T cell receptor beta chain was sequenced within a study of cytomegalovirus exposure and HLA in healthy donors. Study at large: Among about 179 million T cells, an earlier analysis found roughly 120 million unique TCR beta sequences.

60 Vbeta and 13 Jbeta primers were used in PCR. As handled by the study authors: A later analysis counted roughly 74 million unique TCR beta chains, around 10 million shared. Sequencing used immunoSEQ multiplex PCR; TCRdb keeps in-frame clones, though not all of them. V and J calls plus clone size are reproduced from that table; the DNA served to infer D and trimming. The table has under 200,000 clones, about 81% seen once. With respect to this clone: Its antigen is undetermined.

Study-wide points: In a later analysis, TCR beta V- and J-gene trimming showed a link to a missense DCLRE1C variant.

The sequencing input was PBMCs. This clonotype was obtained from a woman in her forties or fifties in good health and CMV-seropositive.

In DNA, the CDR3 is TGTGCCAGCAGCGGGCCTAGCGGGGTAGGGGAGACCCAGTACTTC. Encoded protein: CASSGPSGVGETQYF. This sequence joins TRBV9 and TRBJ2-5; TRBD2 agrees at 9 bases. The CDR3 is made up of 15 amino acids. The ends lost 3 bases at V and 5 bases at J; junction bases unmatched: 8. From germline, CDR1 is SGDLS and CDR2 YYNGEE. The whole variable domain, filled in from reference TRBV9 and TRBJ2-5, reads DSGVTQTPKHLITATGQRVTLRCSPRSGDLSVYWYQQSLDQGLQFLIQYYNGEERAKGNILERFSAQQFPDLHSELNLSSLELGDSALYFCASSGPSGVGETQYFGPGTRLLVL.